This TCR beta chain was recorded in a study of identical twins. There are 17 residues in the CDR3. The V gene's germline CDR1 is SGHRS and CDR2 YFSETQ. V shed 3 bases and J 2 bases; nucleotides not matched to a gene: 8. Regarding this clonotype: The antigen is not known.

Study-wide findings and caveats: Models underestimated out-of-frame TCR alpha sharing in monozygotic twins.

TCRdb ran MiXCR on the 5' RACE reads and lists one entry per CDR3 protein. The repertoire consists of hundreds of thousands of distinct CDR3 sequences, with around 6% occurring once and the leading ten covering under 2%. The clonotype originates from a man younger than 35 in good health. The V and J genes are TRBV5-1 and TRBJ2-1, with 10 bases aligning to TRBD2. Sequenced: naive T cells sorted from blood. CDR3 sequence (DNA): TGCGCCAGCAGCTCCCTGGGTAGCGGGAGGACCTACAATGAGCAGTTCTTC. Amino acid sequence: CASSSLGSGRTYNEQFF.